This TCR beta chain was sequenced during a study of CD8+ T cells in alopecia areata. As for the study in general: Dosing spanned 6 to 18 months on tofacitinib, then 6 months off drug.

This clone was detected a few times. Other DNA sequences in this specimen translate into the identical CDR3. The CDR3 is made up of 11 amino acids. V lost 5 bases to trimming and J lost 0 bases, with 3 bases between them. In germline, CDR1 is SGHRS, CDR2 YFSETQ. The treatment was: oral pan-JAK inhibitor, 5-10 mg twice daily. RNA extraction was followed by reverse transcription into cDNA, which acted as the sequencing template. TCRdb's table, derived via immunoSEQ multiplex PCR, lists solely in-frame clones and lacks some. The sample contains some 99,000 clones, roughly two thirds of which appear only once.

This specimen was CD8+ T cells sorted from blood, taken at week 4, from a patient treated with tofacitinib. The chain recombines TRBV5-1 with TRBJ2-7; D not certain. The sequence came from a human donor with alopecia areata. The CDR3: CASRSSYEQYF. The DNA for the CDR3 is TGCGCCAGCAGGTCCTCCTACGAGCAGTACTTC.